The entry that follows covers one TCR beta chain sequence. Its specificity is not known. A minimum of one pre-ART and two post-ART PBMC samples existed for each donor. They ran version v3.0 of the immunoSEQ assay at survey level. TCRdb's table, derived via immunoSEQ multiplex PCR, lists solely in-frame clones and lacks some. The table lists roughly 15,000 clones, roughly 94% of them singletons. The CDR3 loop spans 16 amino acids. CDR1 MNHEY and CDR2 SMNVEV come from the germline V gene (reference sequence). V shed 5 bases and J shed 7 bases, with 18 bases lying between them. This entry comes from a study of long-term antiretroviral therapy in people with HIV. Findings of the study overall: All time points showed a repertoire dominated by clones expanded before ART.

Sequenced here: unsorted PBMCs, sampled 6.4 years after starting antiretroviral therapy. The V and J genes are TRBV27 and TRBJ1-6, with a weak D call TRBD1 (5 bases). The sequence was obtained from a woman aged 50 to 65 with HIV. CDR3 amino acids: CASSLTGVMWNSPLHF. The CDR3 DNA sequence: TGTGCCAGCAGTCTTACAGGCGTGATGTGGAATTCACCCCTCCACTTT.